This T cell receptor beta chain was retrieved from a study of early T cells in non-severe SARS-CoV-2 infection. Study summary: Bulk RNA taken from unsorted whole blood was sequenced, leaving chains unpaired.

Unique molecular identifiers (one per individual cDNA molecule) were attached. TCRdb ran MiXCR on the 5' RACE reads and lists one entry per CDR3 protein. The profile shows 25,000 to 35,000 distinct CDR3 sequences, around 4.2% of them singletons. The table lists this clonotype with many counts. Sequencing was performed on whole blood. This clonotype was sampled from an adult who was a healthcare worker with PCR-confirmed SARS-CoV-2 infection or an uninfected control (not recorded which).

CDR3 nucleotide sequence: TGCAGTCCAAGTGGCTACACCTTC. Translating gives CSPSGYTF. The rearrangement links TRBV20-1 to TRBJ1-2, with D hard to call. Trimming left V 8 bases short and J 7 bases short, with 5 bases between. The germline V gene has CDR1 DFQATT and CDR2 SNEGSKA (reference sequence). There are 8 residues in the CDR3.